A single T cell receptor beta chain is shown here with its context. These data belong to a study of blood T cell repertoires in COVID-19. Study context: Sample material is recorded as cDNA or gDNA derived from T cells, B-cell-depleted T cells, or PBMCs.

Participant-given clinical history determined each cohort assignment. Among Cohort 3 donors, those recovered had two negative PCRs, clearance, or symptom resolution. As processed by the authors: Quantification of nucleated cells was approximated via reference gene primer amplification. TCRdb's table, derived via immunoSEQ multiplex PCR, lists solely in-frame clones and lacks some. V and J calls and clone size are given by that table; D and trimming were obtained from the DNA. The data show 250,000 to 350,000 clones, roughly 90% seen once. Input material: PBMCs or T cells enriched from blood (not recorded which). This clonotype originated in a young woman who had recovered from COVID-19.

For the CDR3, the DNA is TGTGCCAGCAGTTTAGGGCAACTCTACGAGCAGTACTTC. It specifies CASSLGQLYEQYF. The V call is TRBV28, the J call TRBJ2-7; unclear D gene. The CDR3 covers 13 residues. Germline V gene lookup returns CDR1 MDHEN and CDR2 SYDVKM. V lost 2 bases, J lost 3 bases, and 8 bases lay in between.